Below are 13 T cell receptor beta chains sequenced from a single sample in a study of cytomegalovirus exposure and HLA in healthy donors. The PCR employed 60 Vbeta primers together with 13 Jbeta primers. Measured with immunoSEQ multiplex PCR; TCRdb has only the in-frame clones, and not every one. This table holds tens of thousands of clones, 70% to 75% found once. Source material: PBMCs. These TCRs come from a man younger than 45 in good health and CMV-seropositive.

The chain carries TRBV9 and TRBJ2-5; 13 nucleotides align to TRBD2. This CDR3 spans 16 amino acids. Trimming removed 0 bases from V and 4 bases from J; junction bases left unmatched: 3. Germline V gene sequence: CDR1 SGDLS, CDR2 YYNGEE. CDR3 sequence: CASSVGGLAGTETQYF. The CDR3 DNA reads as TGTGCCAGCAGCGTAGGGGGACTAGCGGGGACAGAGACCCAGTACTTC.

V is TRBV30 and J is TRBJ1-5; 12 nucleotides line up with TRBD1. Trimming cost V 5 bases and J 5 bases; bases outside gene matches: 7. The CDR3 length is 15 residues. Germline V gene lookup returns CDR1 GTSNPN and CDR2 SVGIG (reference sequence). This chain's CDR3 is CAWRGQGAGYQPQHF. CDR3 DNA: TGTGCCTGGCGGGGACAGGGGGCCGGGTATCAGCCCCAGCATTTT.

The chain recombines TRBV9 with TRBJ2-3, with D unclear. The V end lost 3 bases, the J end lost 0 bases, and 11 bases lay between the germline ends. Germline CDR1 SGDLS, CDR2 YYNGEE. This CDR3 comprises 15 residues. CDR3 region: CASSDPLGSTDTQYF. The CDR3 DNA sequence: TGTGCCAGCAGCGACCCCCTCGGTAGCACAGATACGCAGTATTTT.

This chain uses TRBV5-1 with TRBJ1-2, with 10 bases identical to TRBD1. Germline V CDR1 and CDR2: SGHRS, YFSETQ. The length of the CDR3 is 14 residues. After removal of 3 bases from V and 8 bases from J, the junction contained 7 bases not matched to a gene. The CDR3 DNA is TGCGCCAGCAGCTCACCCGGGACAGGGGAAGGCTACACCTTC. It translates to CASSSPGTGEGYTF.

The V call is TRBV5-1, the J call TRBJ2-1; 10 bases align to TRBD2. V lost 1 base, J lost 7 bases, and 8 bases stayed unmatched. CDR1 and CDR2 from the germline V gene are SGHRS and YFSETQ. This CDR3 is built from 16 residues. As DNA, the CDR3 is TGCGCCAGCAGCTTGTTTCCCAGCGGGGGGGAGAATGAGCAGTTCTTC. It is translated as CASSLFPSGGENEQFF.

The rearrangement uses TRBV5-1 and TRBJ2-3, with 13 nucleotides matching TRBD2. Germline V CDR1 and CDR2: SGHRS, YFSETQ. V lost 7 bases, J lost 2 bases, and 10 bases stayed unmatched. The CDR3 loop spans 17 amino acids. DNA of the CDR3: TGCGCCAGCGGGGGGACTAGCGGGGTAAAGAACACAGATACGCAGTATTTT. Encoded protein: CASGGTSGVKNTDTQYF. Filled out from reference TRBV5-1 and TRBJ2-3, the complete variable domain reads KAGVTQTPRYLIKTRGQQVTLSCSPISGHRSVSWYQQTPGQGLQFLFEYFSETQRNKGNFPGRFSGRQFSNSRSEMNVSTLELGDSALYLCASGGTSGVKNTDTQYFGPGTRLTVL.

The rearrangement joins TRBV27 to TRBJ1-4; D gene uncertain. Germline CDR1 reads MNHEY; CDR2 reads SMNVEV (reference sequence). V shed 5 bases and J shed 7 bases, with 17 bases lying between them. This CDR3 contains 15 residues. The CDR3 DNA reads TGTGCCAGCAGTCTCGGGTTCTGGCCATCTGAAAAACTGTTTTTT. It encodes CASSLGFWPSEKLFF.

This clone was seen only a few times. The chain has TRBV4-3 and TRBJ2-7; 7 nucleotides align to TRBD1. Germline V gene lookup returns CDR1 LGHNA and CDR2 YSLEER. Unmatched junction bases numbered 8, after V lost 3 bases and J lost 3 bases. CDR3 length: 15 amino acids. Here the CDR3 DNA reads TGCGCCAGCAGCCAGCAAGACAGGGATGGCTACGAGCAGTACTTC. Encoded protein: CASSQQDRDGYEQYF.

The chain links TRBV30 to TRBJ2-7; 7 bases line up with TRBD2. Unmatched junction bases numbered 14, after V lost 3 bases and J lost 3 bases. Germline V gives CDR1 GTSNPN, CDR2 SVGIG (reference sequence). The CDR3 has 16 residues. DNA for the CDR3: TGTGCCTGGAGCGCGCGTAGCGGGCCTAGCTTCTACGAGCAGTACTTC. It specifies CAWSARSGPSFYEQYF.

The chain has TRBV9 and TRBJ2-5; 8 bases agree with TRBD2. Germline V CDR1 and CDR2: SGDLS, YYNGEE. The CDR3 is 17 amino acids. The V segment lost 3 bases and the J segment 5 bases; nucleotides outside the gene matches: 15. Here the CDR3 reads CASSAPGLVMNGETQYF. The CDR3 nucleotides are TGTGCCAGCAGCGCTCCGGGACTAGTTATGAACGGGGAGACCCAGTACTTC.

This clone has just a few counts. Written as DNA, the CDR3 is TGCGCCAGCAGCTTGGGAACCCGAGCCATGAACACTGAAGCTTTCTTT. Its protein product is CASSLGTRAMNTEAFF. The chain joins TRBV5-1 to TRBJ1-1; D is undetermined. This CDR3 contains 16 residues. V lost 0 bases and J 0 bases, leaving 12 bases between the germline ends. Germline CDR1 SGHRS, CDR2 YFSETQ.

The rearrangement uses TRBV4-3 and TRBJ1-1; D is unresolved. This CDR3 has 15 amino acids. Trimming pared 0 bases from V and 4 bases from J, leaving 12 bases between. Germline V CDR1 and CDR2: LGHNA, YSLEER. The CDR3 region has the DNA TGCGCCAGCAGCCAAGATCGGGCGGGAGCCACTGAAGCTTTCTTT. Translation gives CASSQDRAGATEAFF.

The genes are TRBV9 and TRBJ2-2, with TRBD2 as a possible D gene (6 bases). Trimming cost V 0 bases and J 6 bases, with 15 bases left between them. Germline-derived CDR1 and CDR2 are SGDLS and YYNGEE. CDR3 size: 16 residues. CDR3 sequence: CASSVGGGRYAGELFF. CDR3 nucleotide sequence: TGTGCCAGCAGCGTAGGTGGGGGGAGGTACGCCGGGGAGCTGTTTTTT.